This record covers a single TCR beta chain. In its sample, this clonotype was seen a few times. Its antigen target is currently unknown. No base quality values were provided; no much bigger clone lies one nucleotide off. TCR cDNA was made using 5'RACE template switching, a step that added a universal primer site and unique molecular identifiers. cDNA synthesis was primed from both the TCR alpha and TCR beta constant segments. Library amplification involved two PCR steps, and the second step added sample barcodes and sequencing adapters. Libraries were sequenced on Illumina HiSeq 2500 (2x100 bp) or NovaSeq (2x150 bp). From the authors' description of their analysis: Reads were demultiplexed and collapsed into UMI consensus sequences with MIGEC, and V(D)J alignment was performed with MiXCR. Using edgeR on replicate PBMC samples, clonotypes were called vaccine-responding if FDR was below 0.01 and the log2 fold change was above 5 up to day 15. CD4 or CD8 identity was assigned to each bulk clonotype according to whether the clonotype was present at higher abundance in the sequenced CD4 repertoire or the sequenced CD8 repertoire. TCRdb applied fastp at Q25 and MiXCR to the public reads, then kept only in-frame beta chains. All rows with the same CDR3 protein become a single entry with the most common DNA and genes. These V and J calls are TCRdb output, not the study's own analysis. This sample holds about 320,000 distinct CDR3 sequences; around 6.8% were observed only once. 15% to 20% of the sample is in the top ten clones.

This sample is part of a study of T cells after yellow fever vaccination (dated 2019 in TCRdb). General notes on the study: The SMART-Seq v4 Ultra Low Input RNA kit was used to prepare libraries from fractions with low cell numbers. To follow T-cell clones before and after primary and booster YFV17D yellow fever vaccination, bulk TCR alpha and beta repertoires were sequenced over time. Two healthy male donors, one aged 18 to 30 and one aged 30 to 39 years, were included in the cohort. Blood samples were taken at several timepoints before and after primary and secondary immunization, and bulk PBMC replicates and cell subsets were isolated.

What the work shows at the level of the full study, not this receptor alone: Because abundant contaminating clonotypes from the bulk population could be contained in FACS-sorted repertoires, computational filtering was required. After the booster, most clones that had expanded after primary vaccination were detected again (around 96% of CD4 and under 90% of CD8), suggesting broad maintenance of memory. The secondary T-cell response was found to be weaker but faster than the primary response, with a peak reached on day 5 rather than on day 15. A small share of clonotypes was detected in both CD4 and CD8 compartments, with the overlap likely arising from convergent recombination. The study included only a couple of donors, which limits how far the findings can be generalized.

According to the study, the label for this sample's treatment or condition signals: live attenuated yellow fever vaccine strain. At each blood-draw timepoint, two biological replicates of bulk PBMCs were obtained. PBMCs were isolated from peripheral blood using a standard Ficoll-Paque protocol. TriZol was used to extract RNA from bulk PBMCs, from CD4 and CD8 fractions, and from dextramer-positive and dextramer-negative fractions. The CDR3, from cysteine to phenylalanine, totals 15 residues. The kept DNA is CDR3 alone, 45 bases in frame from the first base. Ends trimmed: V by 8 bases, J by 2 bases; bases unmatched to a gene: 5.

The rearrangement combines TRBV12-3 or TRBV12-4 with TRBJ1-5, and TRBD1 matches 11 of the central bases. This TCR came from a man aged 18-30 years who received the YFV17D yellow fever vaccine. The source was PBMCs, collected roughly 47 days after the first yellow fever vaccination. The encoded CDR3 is CASRPGQGGNQPQHF. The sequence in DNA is TGTGCCAGCCGACCGGGACAGGGGGGCAATCAGCCCCAGCATTTT.